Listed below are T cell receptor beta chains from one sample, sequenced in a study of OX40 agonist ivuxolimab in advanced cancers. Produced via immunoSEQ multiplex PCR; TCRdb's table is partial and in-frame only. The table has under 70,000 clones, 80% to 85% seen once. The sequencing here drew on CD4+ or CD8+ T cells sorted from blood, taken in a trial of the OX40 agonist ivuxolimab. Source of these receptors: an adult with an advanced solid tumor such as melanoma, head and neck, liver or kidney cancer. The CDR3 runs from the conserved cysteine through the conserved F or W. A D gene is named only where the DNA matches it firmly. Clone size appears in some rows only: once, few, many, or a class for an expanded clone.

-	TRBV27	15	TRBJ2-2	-	TGTGCCAGCAGTTTCCGTAGGGGGGGGGCCGGGGAGCTGTTTTTT	CASSFRRGGAGELFF
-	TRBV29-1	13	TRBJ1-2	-	TGCAGCGTTGAGAATCAGTTAAAGTATGGCTACACCTTC	CSVENQLKYGYTF
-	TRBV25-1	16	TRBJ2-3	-	TGTGCCAGCAGTGATCAACAGGGAGTCGGCACAGATACGCAGTATTTT	CASSDQQGVGTDTQYF
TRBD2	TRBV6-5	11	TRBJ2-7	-	TGTGCCAGCGGGGGGGAGTACGAGCAGTACTTC	CASGGEYEQYF
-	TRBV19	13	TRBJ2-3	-	TGTGCCAGTAGTAAACAGGGAACAGATACGCAGTATTTT	CASSKQGTDTQYF
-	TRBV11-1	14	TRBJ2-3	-	TGTGCCAGCAGCTTAGGGGCGGTTACAGATACGCAGTATTTT	CASSLGAVTDTQYF
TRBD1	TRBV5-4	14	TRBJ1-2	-	TGTGCCAGCAGCAGGGGGCAAAACAACTATGGCTACACCTTC	CASSRGQNNYGYTF
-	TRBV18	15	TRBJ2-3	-	TGTGCCAGCTCACCCCGGCAGGGTGGCACAGATACGCAGTATTTT	CASSPRQGGTDTQYF
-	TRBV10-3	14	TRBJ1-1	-	TGTGCCATCAGTCCGACAGGTACGCACACTGAAGCTTTCTTT	CAISPTGTHTEAFF
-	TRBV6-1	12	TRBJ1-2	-	TGTGCCAGCAGTGGCGGGACGTATGGCTACACCTTC	CASSGGTYGYTF
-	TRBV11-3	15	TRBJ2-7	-	TGTGCCAGCAGCTTAGCGGGCAATACCAACTACGAGCAGTACTTC	CASSLAGNTNYEQYF
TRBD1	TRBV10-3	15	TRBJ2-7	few	TGTGCCATCAGTGGTGGACAGGGGGCGAAGTACGAGCAGTACTTC	CAISGGQGAKYEQYF
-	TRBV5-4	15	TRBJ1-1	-	TGTGCCAGCAGCTCAGCAAGGGCAGTAAGAACTGAAGCTTTCTTT	CASSSARAVRTEAFF
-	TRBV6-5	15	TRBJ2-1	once	TGTGCCAGCAGTAGGACAGTCGGACAGTACAATGAGCAGTTCTTC	CASSRTVGQYNEQFF
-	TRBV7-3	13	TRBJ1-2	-	TGTGCCAGCAGCTTGACGGACAATTATGGCTACACCTTC	CASSLTDNYGYTF
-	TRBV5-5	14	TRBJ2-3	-	TGTGCCAGCAGCTTGGACAGGGCTCGACATACGCAGTATTTT	CASSLDRARHTQYF
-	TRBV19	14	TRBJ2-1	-	TGTGCCAGTCTTTCGACAGCCTCCTACAATGAGCAGTTCTTC	CASLSTASYNEQFF
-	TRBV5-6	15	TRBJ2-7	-	TGTGCCAGCAGCTTACCGGGCCTATCTCCTGGCGAGCAGTACTTC	CASSLPGLSPGEQYF
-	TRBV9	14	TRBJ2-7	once	TGTGCCAGCAGCCGGCAGGCCTCTATCTACGAGCAGTACTTC	CASSRQASIYEQYF
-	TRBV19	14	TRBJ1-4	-	TGTGCCAGTAGTATAGGCGGCGGACTTGAAAAACTGTTTTTT	CASSIGGGLEKLFF
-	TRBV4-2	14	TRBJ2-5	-	TGTGCCAGCAGCCAAGGGTCAGGTCAAGAGACCCAGTACTTC	CASSQGSGQETQYF
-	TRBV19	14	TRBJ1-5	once	TGTGCCAGTAGTATGTGGGGCCAGAATCAGCCCCAGCATTTT	CASSMWGQNQPQHF
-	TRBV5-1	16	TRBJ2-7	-	TGCGCCAGCAGCTTTGCCCCAGGGCAGAGCTCCTACGAGCAGTACTTC	CASSFAPGQSSYEQYF
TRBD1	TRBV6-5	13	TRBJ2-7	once	TGTGCCAGCAGTTTGGGACAGACCTACGAGCAGTACTTC	CASSLGQTYEQYF
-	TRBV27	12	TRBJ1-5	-	TGTGCCAGCAGTCTACCGGGACCGCCCCAGCATTTT	CASSLPGPPQHF
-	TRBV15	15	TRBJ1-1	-	TGTGCCACCAGCAGAGATGGGGGACCGAACACTGAAGCTTTCTTT	CATSRDGGPNTEAFF
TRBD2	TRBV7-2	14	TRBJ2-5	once	TGTGCCAGCAGCCCTAGCGGAACCCAAGAGACCCAGTACTTC	CASSPSGTQETQYF
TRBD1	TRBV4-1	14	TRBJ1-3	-	TGCGCCAGCAGCCTGAACGGACAGGAGCTAACCATATATTTT	CASSLNGQELTIYF
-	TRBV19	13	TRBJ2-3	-	TGTGCCAGTAGGCCGACAGGCACAGATACGCAGTATTTT	CASRPTGTDTQYF
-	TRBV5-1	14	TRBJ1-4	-	TGCGCCAGCAGCACGGACCGGCCAAATGAAAAACTGTTTTTT	CASSTDRPNEKLFF
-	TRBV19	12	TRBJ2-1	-	TGTGCCAGTAGGGGTCTTTACAATGAGCAGTTCTTC	CASRGLYNEQFF
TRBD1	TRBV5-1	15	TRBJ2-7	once	TGCGCCAGCAGTTTGGGACAGGGGTTTACCTACGAGCAGTACTTC	CASSLGQGFTYEQYF
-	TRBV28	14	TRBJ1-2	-	TGTGCCAGCAGTTTACTCCCGACGGCGGGAGGCTACACCTTC	CASSLLPTAGGYTF
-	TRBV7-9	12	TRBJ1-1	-	TGTGCCAGCAGATTAAGGGGCAACGAAGCTTTCTTT	CASRLRGNEAFF
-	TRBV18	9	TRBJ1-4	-	TGTGCCAGCTGTACGTTACTGTTTTTT	CASCTLLFF
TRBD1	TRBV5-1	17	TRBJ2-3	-	TGCGCCAGCAGCTTGGGCCGATTGACAGGGGGCACAGATACGCAGTATTTT	CASSLGRLTGGTDTQYF
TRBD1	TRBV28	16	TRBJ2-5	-	TGTGCCAGCAGTTTCCCTAGAACAGGGGGCTTGGAGACCCAGTACTTC	CASSFPRTGGLETQYF
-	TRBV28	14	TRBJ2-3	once	TGTGCCAGCAGCCTAAACCTCGGGGGTGATACGCAGTATTTT	CASSLNLGGDTQYF
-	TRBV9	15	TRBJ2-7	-	TGTGCCAGCAGCGGGGGAACCGGGACAAAGTACGAGCAGTACTTC	CASSGGTGTKYEQYF
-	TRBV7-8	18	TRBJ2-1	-	TGTGCCAGCACCCCATATAACCCCGGCCCTGGAGGGTCCAATGAGCAGTTCTTC	CASTPYNPGPGGSNEQFF
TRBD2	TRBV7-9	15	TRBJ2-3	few	TGTGCCAGCAGCTTTTATGTCGGGGGGAGGGATACGCAGTATTTT	CASSFYVGGRDTQYF
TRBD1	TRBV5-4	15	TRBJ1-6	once	TGTGCCAGCAGCCTCACAGGGGGCGAAAATTCACCCCTCCACTTT	CASSLTGGENSPLHF
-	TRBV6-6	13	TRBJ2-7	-	TGTGCCAGCAGCCTCGACCGTGCCTACGAGCAGTACTTC	CASSLDRAYEQYF
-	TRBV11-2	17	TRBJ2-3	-	TGTGCCAGCAGCTTATTAGTTGCCGGGGGGCCGGGAGATACGCAGTATTTT	CASSLLVAGGPGDTQYF
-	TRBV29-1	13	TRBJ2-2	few	TGCAGCGTTGAAGGCGGTAACACCGGGGAGCTGTTTTTT	CSVEGGNTGELFF
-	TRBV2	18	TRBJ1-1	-	TGTGCCAGCATCCGGGGGCTCCCAGACGGGGGACTGAACACTGAAGCTTTCTTT	CASIRGLPDGGLNTEAFF
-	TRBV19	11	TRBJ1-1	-	TGTGCCAGTAGACTAACAGATGAAGCTTTCTTT	CASRLTDEAFF
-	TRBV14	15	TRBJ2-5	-	TGTGCCAGCAGCCAAGTTCTCGGTACAGGAGAGACCCAGTACTTC	CASSQVLGTGETQYF
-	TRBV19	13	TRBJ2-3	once	TGTGCCAGTAGTAGAAAAGCGTCAGATACGCAGTATTTT	CASSRKASDTQYF
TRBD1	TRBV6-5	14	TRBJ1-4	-	TGTGCCAGCAAAGGCGGGACAGGGGGTGAAAAACTGTTTTTT	CASKGGTGGEKLFF
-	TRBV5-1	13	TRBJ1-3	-	TGCGCCAGCAGGGAGAGCTCTGGAAACACCATATATTTT	CASRESSGNTIYF
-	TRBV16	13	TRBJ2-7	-	TGTGCCAGCAGCCGACAGAGCTCCTACGAGCAGTACTTC	CASSRQSSYEQYF
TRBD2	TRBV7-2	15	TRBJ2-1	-	TGTGCCAGCAGCTTAGAAGCGGGGGGCCACAATGAGCAGTTCTTC	CASSLEAGGHNEQFF
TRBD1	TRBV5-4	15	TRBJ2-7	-	TGTGCCAGCAGCTACCCGCCGGGACAGGGGAACGAGCAGTACTTC	CASSYPPGQGNEQYF
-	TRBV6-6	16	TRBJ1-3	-	TGTGCCAGCAGTTACTCGCACAGTCTCTCTGGAAACACCATATATTTT	CASSYSHSLSGNTIYF